Below are 16 T cell receptor beta chains sequenced from a single sample in a study of response to subunit inactivated influenza vaccine. TCRdb fed the RT-PCR reads into MiXCR, producing one record per CDR3 protein. Of about 300,000 distinct CDR3 sequences detected, 22% appear once; the ten largest clones hold 10%. The material was PBMCs from blood, obtained about 20 months after vaccination. All receptors derive from a man aged 50-75 years who received an inactivated influenza vaccine.

This clonotype was seen only a few times. The V call is TRBV5-1, the J call TRBJ2-3; D possibly matches TRBD1 or TRBD2 (5 bases each). V lost 2 bases to trimming and J lost 4 bases, with 11 bases between them. Germline V gene sequence: CDR1 SGHRS, CDR2 YFSETQ. The CDR3 has 14 residues. CDR3 nucleotides: TGCGCCAGCAGCTTCGGGACCCCCCCAGATACGCAGTATTTT. Translating gives CASSFGTPPDTQYF.

In this sample, this clonotype turned up many times. This sequence joins TRBV7-9 and TRBJ1-1; tentatively, D is TRBD1 (5 bases). Germline CDR1 reads SEHNR; CDR2 reads FQNEAQ (reference sequence). The CDR3 loop spans 13 amino acids. Trimming left V 3 bases short and J 4 bases short, with 9 bases between. CDR3 region: CASSFVGGTEAFF. The CDR3 DNA reads as TGTGCCAGCAGCTTCGTGGGGGGCACTGAAGCTTTCTTT.

There are a few counts of this clonotype. The chain joins TRBV10-3 to TRBJ2-1; TRBD1 aligns across 8 bases. The germline CDR1 and CDR2 sequences are ENHRY and SYGVKD. J lost 10 bases, V lost 6 bases, and 8 bases had no gene match. CDR3 length equals 13 residues. CDR3 protein: CAIRNLQGGEQFF. DNA of the CDR3: TGTGCCATCAGGAATCTACAGGGGGGCGAGCAGTTCTTC.

The sample holds many counts of this clonotype. The genes are TRBV20-1 and TRBJ1-5; no firm D call. CDR3 size: 17 residues. Germline assignment: CDR1 DFQATT and CDR2 SNEGSKA (reference sequence). V was pared by 3 bases and J by 1 base, with 19 bases between. The CDR3 nucleotides read TGCAGTGCTAGTTCATACCGAATAGAGGCGAGCAATCAGCCCCAGCATTTT. Protein sequence: CSASSYRIEASNQPQHF.

The chain couples TRBV28 to TRBJ2-2; 9 bases match TRBD1. With 4 bases clipped from V and 5 bases from J, the junction kept 5 bases outside the gene matches. Per the germline V gene, CDR1 is MDHEN and CDR2 is SYDVKM. The CDR3 covers 15 residues. The CDR3 DNA sequence: TGTGCCAGCAGTTCGGGACAGGGCAAAACCGGGGAGCTGTTTTTT. Its protein product is CASSSGQGKTGELFF.

The V gene is TRBV11-1, the J gene TRBJ2-1, with 11 bases that match TRBD2. CDR1 and CDR2 from the germline V gene are SGHAT and FQDESV (reference sequence). This CDR3 is 18 amino acids long. V gave up 0 bases and J gave up 9 bases; unmatched junction bases: 13. This CDR3 reads CASSLAGLTSGIGGEQFF. In nucleotides, the CDR3 is TGTGCCAGCAGCTTAGCGGGCTTGACTAGCGGGATAGGTGGTGAGCAGTTCTTC.

The chain links TRBV15 to TRBJ1-6; TRBD1 might be the D (6 bases). The CDR3 sequence is 16 residues long. With 0 bases removed from V and 3 bases from J, the gap between germline ends came to 9 bases. Germline CDR1 LNHNV, CDR2 YYDKDF (reference sequence). Here the CDR3 DNA reads TGTGCCACCAGCAGAGATTGGGACAACTATAATTCACCCCTCCACTTT. Translation: CATSRDWDNYNSPLHF. Full variable domain (remainder filled in from reference TRBV15 and TRBJ1-6): DAMVIQNPRYQVTQFGKPVTLSCSQTLNHNVMYWYQQKSSQAPKLLFHYYDKDFNNEADTPDNFQSRRPNTSFCFLDIRSPGLGDTAMYLCATSRDWDNYNSPLHFGNGTRLTVT.

The gene calls are TRBV5-4 and TRBJ2-1; the match to TRBD2 covers 11 bases. The CDR3 runs 16 residues. J gave up 4 bases and V 5 bases, and 8 bases lay outside the gene matches. Germline V CDR1 and CDR2: SGHNT, YYREEE (reference sequence). The CDR3 loop is CASSSIAGGLYNEQFF. CDR3 nucleotide sequence: TGTGCCAGCAGTTCGATAGCGGGGGGGTTGTACAATGAGCAGTTCTTC.

This clonotype was picked up a small number of times. The chain recombines TRBV4-3 with TRBJ2-2, with D unresolved. Germline V gives CDR1 LGHNA, CDR2 YSLEER. This CDR3 comprises 14 residues. Trimming stripped 1 base from V and 3 bases from J, with 6 bases between. CDR3: CASSQGPHTGELFF. DNA for the CDR3: TGCGCCAGCAGCCAAGGGCCCCACACCGGGGAGCTGTTTTTT.

The chain is built from TRBV6-2 or TRBV6-3 and TRBJ2-5; TRBD2 matches 10 bases. CDR1 and CDR2 (germline): MNHEY, SVGEGT. The CDR3 extends over 14 amino acids. V dropped 5 bases and J dropped 5; count of bases not matched to a gene: 5. CDR3 in DNA: TGTGCCAGCAGTCCCGGGACTAGCGTCGAGACCCAGTACTTC. Protein product: CASSPGTSVETQYF.

CDR3 residues: CSVELAGEYNEQFF. CDR3 coding DNA: TGCAGCGTTGAATTGGCTGGAGAATACAATGAGCAGTTCTTC. V gene TRBV29-1 combines with J gene TRBJ2-1; D is ambiguous. The CDR3 contains 14 residues. Germline-derived CDR1 and CDR2 are SQVTM and ANQGSEA. Between the trimmed V and J ends, which lost 2 bases and 4 bases, there was a span of 12 bases.

The rearrangement joins TRBV28 to TRBJ1-3; D gene unclear. Trimming took 6 bases from V and 0 from J, leaving 12 bases between them. CDR3 length equals 15 residues. Germline assignment: CDR1 MDHEN and CDR2 SYDVKM. CDR3 protein: CASSHPGSSGNTIYF. The CDR3 bases are TGTGCCAGCAGCCATCCAGGATCCTCTGGAAACACCATATATTTT.

The chain has TRBV4-2 and TRBJ1-1; D is unresolved. This CDR3 has 13 amino acids. Trimming cost V 4 bases and J 1 base, with 7 bases left between them. CDR1 is LGHNA, CDR2 YNFKEQ, per germline. The CDR3 loop is CASSREKNTEAFF. The CDR3 DNA is TGTGCCAGCAGCCGCGAAAAGAACACTGAAGCTTTCTTT.

This chain connects TRBV20-1 to TRBJ2-3; TRBD1 matches 8 bases. V gave up 3 bases and J gave up 3 bases; unmatched junction bases: 8. The CDR3 sequence is 15 residues long. Per germline, CDR1 DFQATT and CDR2 SNEGSKA (reference sequence). For the CDR3, the DNA is TGCAGTGCTAGCTCTGGACAGGGATGGACAGATACGCAGTATTTT. Translated, it gives CSASSGQGWTDTQYF.

This clonotype was detected a few times. V is TRBV12-3 or TRBV12-4 and J is TRBJ1-2, with D unclear. The V end lost 7 bases, the J end lost 6 bases, and 15 bases lay between the germline ends. The CDR3 has 13 amino acids. CDR3 amino acids: CASTPGVPNGYTF. In nucleotides, the CDR3 is TGTGCCAGCACTCCCGGGGTACCCAATGGCTACACCTTC.

The J gene is TRBJ2-5, the V gene TRBV5-1; possible D gene TRBD2, 5 bases. Trimming shortened V by 6 bases and J by 1 base, and 16 bases separated the two germline ends. Germline assignment: CDR1 SGHRS and CDR2 YFSETQ. CDR3 length: 15 amino acids. The CDR3 coding sequence is TGCGCCAGCAAATACTTACCGGGGATCCAAGAGACCCAGTACTTC. Amino acid sequence: CASKYLPGIQETQYF.